One and the same sample provided the 18 T cell receptor beta chains below, sequenced in a study of T-cell memory formation after mild COVID-19. MiXCR was run by TCRdb on the 5' RACE reads, yielding one entry per CDR3 protein. The data contain 280,000 or so distinct CDR3 sequences, about a sixth of them singletons. Sequences were obtained from PBMCs or a T cell subset sorted from them (not recorded which). All receptors come from a man aged 18 to 29 who had mild COVID-19 (a few samples of this study predate the infection). Cell type and time point are not known.

This clonotype came up a few times. The V and J genes are TRBV6-5 and TRBJ1-4, with 7 bases that match TRBD1. This CDR3 has 14 residues. With V trimmed by 6 bases and J by 8 bases, 9 bases remained unmatched. The germline V gene encodes CDR1 MNHEY and CDR2 SVGAGI. CDR3 amino acids: CASRLTGQREKLFF. The CDR3 DNA is TGTGCCAGCAGGTTGACAGGGCAGAGGGAAAAACTGTTTTTT.

This rearrangement joins TRBV7-9 to TRBJ1-5; D remains ambiguous. The germline V gene encodes CDR1 SEHNR and CDR2 FQNEAQ (reference sequence). This CDR3 region has 15 residues. Trimming cost V 4 bases and J 1 base, with 11 bases left between them. The CDR3 spells CASSSSDASNQPQHF. CDR3 sequence (DNA): TGTGCCAGCAGCTCCTCGGACGCGAGCAATCAGCCCCAGCATTTT.

This clonotype has a handful of counts. This sequence joins TRBV6-2 or TRBV6-3 and TRBJ1-2; D is undetermined. CDR1 is MNHEY and CDR2 is SVGEGT in the germline V gene. The CDR3 length is 11 residues. With 9 bases removed from V and 8 bases from J, the gap between germline ends came to 13 bases. For the CDR3, the DNA is TGTGCCAGTTCCGACTATCCCGGCTACACCTTC. Translated: CASSDYPGYTF.

The sample holds a few counts of this clonotype. This sequence joins TRBV27 and TRBJ2-1, with a weak D call TRBD2 (5 bases). The V gene's germline CDR1 is MNHEY and CDR2 SMNVEV (reference sequence). This CDR3 has 15 residues. V was clipped by 1 base and J by 2 bases, with 9 bases between them. This CDR3 is CASSLLGGPYNEQFF. The DNA of the CDR3 is TGTGCCAGCAGTTTATTAGGAGGCCCCTACAATGAGCAGTTCTTC.

The V call is TRBV6-6, the J call TRBJ1-1, with D possibly being TRBD1 (5 bases). The V gene's germline CDR1 is MNHNY and CDR2 SVGAGI (reference sequence). The CDR3 spans 17 residues. V was cut by 7 bases and J by 2 bases, with 23 bases left in between. This chain's CDR3 is CASTSSGPSLTNTEAFF. In DNA form, the CDR3 reads TGTGCCAGCACTTCTTCGGGACCAAGCTTAACTAACACTGAAGCTTTCTTT.

This clonotype was seen a few times. The chain is built from TRBV12-3 or TRBV12-4 and TRBJ2-2; D is ambiguous. The length of the CDR3 is 12 residues. Trimming took 5 bases from V and 6 from J, leaving 7 bases between them. CDR3 nucleotides: TGTGCCAGCAGTCCCCCCCCCGGGGAGCTGTTTTTT. Translation gives CASSPPPGELFF.

This chain uses TRBV5-1 with TRBJ1-1, with D unclear. Germline-derived CDR1 and CDR2 are SGHRS and YFSETQ. V lost 4 bases and J lost 2, with 18 bases in between. CDR3 length equals 16 residues. CDR3 protein: CASSHGHVWGNTEAFF. In DNA form, the CDR3 reads TGCGCCAGCAGCCACGGCCACGTTTGGGGAAACACTGAAGCTTTCTTT.

This clonotype has a count of ten or more. The rearrangement uses TRBV29-1 and TRBJ1-1; D possibly corresponds to TRBD1 (5 bases). Trimming stripped 7 bases from V and 1 base from J, with 10 bases between. The CDR3 has 12 amino acids. CDR1 and CDR2 from the germline V gene are SQVTM and ANQGSEA. CDR3 in amino acids: CSARAANTEAFF. The CDR3 DNA sequence: TGCAGCGCCAGGGCGGCGAACACTGAAGCTTTCTTT.

This clonotype was recorded a few times. This sequence joins TRBV18 and TRBJ1-6; the D is unclear. The CDR3 contains 13 residues. V lost 3 bases to trimming and J lost 5 bases, with 5 bases between them. The V gene's germline CDR1 is KGHSH and CDR2 LQKENI. CDR3 region: CASSPTDNSPLHF. CDR3 nucleotide sequence: TGTGCCAGCTCACCTACGGATAATTCACCCCTCCACTTT.

As to this clonotype: The junction differs from germline at one of its ends, possibly a read error. V usage is TRBV7-6 and J usage is TRBJ1-2, with 7 positions matching TRBD1. The CDR3 has 14 amino acids. Germline values: CDR1 SGHVS, CDR2 FNYEAQ. CDR3 nucleotides: TGTGCCAGCAGCTTGGCCACAGGGGACTATTGCTACACCTTC. It yields the protein CASSLATGDYCYTF.

V gene TRBV5-1 combines with J gene TRBJ1-2; TRBD1 is a possible D gene (5 bases). Germline loops: CDR1 SGHRS, CDR2 YFSETQ. The CDR3 consists of 13 residues. Trimming took 0 bases from V and 4 from J, leaving 7 bases between them. This CDR3 is CASSLGGIYGYTF. Here the CDR3 DNA reads TGCGCCAGCAGCTTGGGGGGGATCTATGGCTACACCTTC.

This clonotype was observed a few times. The chain carries TRBV3-1 and TRBJ1-1; D is undetermined. Germline V lookup: CDR1 LGHDT, CDR2 YNNKEL (reference sequence). V gave up 4 bases and J gave up 11 bases, with 14 bases separating them. This CDR3 is 12 amino acids long. The CDR3 nucleotides read TGTGCCAGCAGCCCTTCGGAAAAACGGGCTTTCTTT. Protein: CASSPSEKRAFF. Complete variable domain (other parts from reference TRBV3-1 and TRBJ1-1): DTAVSQTPKYLVTQMGNDKSIKCEQNLGHDTMYWYKQDSKKFLKIMFSYNNKELIINETVPNRFSPKSPDKAHLNLHINSLELGDSAVYFCASSPSEKRAFFGQGTRLTVV.

A few counts support this clonotype. This chain joins TRBV24-1 and TRBJ2-2; the D is unclear. CDR3 size: 13 residues. CDR1 and CDR2 from the germline V gene are KGHDR and SFDVKD. Trimming removed 12 bases at V and 0 bases at J, with 10 bases between. DNA of the CDR3: TGTGCCTCGCTAGACTCGAACACCGGGGAGCTGTTTTTT. Protein: CASLDSNTGELFF.

CDR3 in amino acids: CSVVWTTKETQYF. The CDR3, as DNA: TGCAGCGTTGTCTGGACTACCAAAGAGACCCAGTACTTC. This chain joins TRBV29-1 and TRBJ2-5, with a tentative D call TRBD2 (6 bases). CDR1 is SQVTM and CDR2 is ANQGSEA in the germline V gene. Deletions cut 4 bases from V and 3 bases from J, with 12 bases between. The CDR3 has 13 residues. Filled out from reference TRBV29-1 and TRBJ2-5, the complete variable domain reads SAVISQKPSRDICQRGTSLTIQCQVDSQVTMMFWYRQQPGQSLTLIATANQGSEATYESGFVIDKFPISRPNLTFSTLTVSNMSPEDSSIYLCSVVWTTKETQYFGPGTRLLVL.

The V and J genes are TRBV27 and TRBJ1-5; TRBD1 matches at 7 bases. The ends lost 5 bases at V and 3 bases at J; junction bases unmatched: 7. There are 15 residues in the CDR3. The germline V gene encodes CDR1 MNHEY and CDR2 SMNVEV (reference sequence). This CDR3 is CASSKDRSNNQPQHF. The CDR3, as DNA: TGTGCCAGCAGTAAGGACAGGTCAAACAATCAGCCCCAGCATTTT.

This clonotype turned up a few times. The chain is built from TRBV12-3 or TRBV12-4 and TRBJ2-7, with D unresolved. V lost 2 bases and J lost 2, with 4 bases in between. CDR3 length: 12 residues. The CDR3 loop is CASSLTAYEQYF. The CDR3 DNA is TGTGCCAGCAGTTTAACGGCCTACGAGCAGTACTTC.

The chain employs TRBV29-1 and TRBJ2-3, with TRBD2 identical over 7 bases. This CDR3 has 13 residues. Looked up from germline, CDR1 is SQVTM and CDR2 is ANQGSEA. The V segment lost 6 bases and the J segment 1 base; nucleotides outside the gene matches: 4. CDR3 protein: CSVSLARTDTQYF. As DNA, the CDR3 is TGCAGCGTATCACTAGCGCGCACAGATACGCAGTATTTT.

In this sample, this clonotype turned up a few times. The chain is built from TRBV15 and TRBJ1-5, with D tentatively TRBD1 (5 bases). Trimming pared 5 bases from V and 7 bases from J, leaving 9 bases between. The CDR3 loop spans 12 amino acids. Germline CDR1 LNHNV, CDR2 YYDKDF (reference sequence). CDR3 loop: CATSGPGQPQHF. The DNA for the CDR3 is TGTGCCACCAGCGGCCCAGGGCAGCCCCAGCATTTT.